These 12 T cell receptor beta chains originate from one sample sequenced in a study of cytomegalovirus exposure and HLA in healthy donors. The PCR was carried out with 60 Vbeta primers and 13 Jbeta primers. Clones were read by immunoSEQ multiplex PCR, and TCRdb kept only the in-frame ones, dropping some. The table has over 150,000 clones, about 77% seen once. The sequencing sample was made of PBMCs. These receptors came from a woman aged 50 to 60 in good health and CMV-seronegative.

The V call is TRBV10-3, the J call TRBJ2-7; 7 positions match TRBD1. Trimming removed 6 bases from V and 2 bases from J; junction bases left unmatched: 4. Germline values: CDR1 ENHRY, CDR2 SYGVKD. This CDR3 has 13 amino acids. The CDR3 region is CAISNRGPYEQYF. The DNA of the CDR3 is TGTGCCATCAGCAACAGGGGCCCCTACGAGCAGTACTTC.

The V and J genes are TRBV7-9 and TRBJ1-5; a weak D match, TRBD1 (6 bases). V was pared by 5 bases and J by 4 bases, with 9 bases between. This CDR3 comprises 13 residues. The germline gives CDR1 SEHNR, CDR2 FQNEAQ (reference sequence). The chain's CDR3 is CASSRTENQPQHF. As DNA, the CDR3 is TGTGCCAGCAGCAGGACAGAAAATCAGCCCCAGCATTTT. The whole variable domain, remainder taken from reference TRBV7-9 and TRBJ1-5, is DTGVSQNPRHKITKRGQNVTFRCDPISEHNRLYWYRQTLGQGPEFLTYFQNEAQLEKSRLLSDRFSAERPKGSFSTLEIQRTEQGDSAMYLCASSRTENQPQHFGDGTRLSIL.

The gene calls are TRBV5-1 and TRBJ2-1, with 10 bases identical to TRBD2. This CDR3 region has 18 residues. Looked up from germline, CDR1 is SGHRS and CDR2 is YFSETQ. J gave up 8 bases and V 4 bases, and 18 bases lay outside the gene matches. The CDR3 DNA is TGCGCCAGCAGCCCATTATTTCAACCTAGCGGGAGTAGGCATGAGCAGTTCTTC. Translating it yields CASSPLFQPSGSRHEQFF. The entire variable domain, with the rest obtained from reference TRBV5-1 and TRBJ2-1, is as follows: KAGVTQTPRYLIKTRGQQVTLSCSPISGHRSVSWYQQTPGQGLQFLFEYFSETQRNKGNFPGRFSGRQFSNSRSEMNVSTLELGDSALYLCASSPLFQPSGSRHEQFFGPGTRLTVL.

CDR3 protein: CASSHPQGWDSPLHF. The CDR3 DNA follows: TGTGCCAGCAGTCACCCACAGGGTTGGGACTCACCCCTCCACTTT. V gene TRBV28 combines with J gene TRBJ1-6; D possibly corresponds to TRBD1 (6 bases). Germline CDR1 MDHEN, CDR2 SYDVKM. V shed 5 bases and J shed 10 bases, with 18 bases lying between them. This CDR3 has 15 amino acids.

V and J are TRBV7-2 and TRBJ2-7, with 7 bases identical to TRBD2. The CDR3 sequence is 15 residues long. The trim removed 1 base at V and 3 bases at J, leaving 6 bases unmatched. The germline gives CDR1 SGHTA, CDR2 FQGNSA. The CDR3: CASSLGLAAIYEQYF. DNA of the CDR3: TGTGCCAGCAGCTTAGGGCTAGCGGCGATCTACGAGCAGTACTTC.

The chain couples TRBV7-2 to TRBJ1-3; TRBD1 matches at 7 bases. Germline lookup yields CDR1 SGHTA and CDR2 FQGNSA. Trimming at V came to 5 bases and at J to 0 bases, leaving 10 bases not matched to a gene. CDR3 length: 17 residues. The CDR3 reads CASSRDRVPSSGNTIYF. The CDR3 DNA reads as TGTGCCAGCAGCCGTGACAGGGTCCCCTCCTCTGGAAACACCATATATTTT.

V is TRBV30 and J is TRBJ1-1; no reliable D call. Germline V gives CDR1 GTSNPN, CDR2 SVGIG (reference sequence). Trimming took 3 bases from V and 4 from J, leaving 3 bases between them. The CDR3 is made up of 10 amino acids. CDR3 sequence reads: CAWSRTEAFF. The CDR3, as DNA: TGTGCCTGGAGCCGCACTGAAGCTTTCTTT.

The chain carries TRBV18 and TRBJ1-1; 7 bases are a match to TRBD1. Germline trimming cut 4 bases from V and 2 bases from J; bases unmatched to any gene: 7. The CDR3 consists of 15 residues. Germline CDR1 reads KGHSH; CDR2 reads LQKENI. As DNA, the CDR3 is TGTGCCAGCTCACGGGACAGTGGCGGAAACACTGAAGCTTTCTTT. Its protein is CASSRDSGGNTEAFF.

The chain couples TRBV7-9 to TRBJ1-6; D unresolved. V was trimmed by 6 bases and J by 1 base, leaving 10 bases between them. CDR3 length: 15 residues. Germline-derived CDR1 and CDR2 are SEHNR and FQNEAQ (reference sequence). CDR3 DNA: TGTGCCAGCAGGGAAGAGGGTTCCTATAATTCACCCCTCCACTTT. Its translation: CASREEGSYNSPLHF.

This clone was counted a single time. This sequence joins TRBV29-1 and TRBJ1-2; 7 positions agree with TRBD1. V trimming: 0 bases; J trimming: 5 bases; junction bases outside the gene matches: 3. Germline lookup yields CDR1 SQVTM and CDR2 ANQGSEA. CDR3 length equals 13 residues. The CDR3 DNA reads TGCAGCGTTGAAGATGGGACAGTTTATGGCTACACCTTC. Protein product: CSVEDGTVYGYTF. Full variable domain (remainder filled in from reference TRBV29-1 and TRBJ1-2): SAVISQKPSRDICQRGTSLTIQCQVDSQVTMMFWYRQQPGQSLTLIATANQGSEATYESGFVIDKFPISRPNLTFSTLTVSNMSPEDSSIYLCSVEDGTVYGYTFGSGTRLTVV.

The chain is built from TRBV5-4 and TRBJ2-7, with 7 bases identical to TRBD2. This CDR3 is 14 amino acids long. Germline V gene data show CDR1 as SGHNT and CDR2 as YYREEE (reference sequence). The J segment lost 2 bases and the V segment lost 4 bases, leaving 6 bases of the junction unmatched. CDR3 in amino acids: CASSPGGHAYEQYF. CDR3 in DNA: TGTGCCAGCAGCCCGGGAGGCCACGCCTACGAGCAGTACTTC.

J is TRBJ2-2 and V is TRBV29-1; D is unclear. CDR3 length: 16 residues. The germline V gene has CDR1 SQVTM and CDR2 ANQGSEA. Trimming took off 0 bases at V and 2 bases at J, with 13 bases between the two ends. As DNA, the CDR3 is TGCAGCGTTGAAGATAATATGCACATAAACACCGGGGAGCTGTTTTTT. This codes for CSVEDNMHINTGELFF.